This TCR beta chain came from a study of T-cell memory formation after mild COVID-19. Study details: There were largely donor-specific TCR clusters.

MiXCR, run by TCRdb on the 5' RACE reads, gives a single entry per CDR3 protein. Of just over 60,000 distinct CDR3 sequences in the sample, about 9.4% are singletons; the top ten hold about 1.1%. The sample comprised PBMCs or a T cell subset sorted from them (not recorded which). The clonotype was recovered from a man between 18 and 35 years old who had mild COVID-19 (a few samples of this study predate the infection). Cell type and time point are not known.

The CDR3 sequence: CASSLMPNQPQHF. In nucleotides, the CDR3 is TGTGCCAGCAGCTTAATGCCAAATCAGCCCCAGCATTTT. This chain uses TRBV7-3 with TRBJ1-5; D is undetermined. There are 13 residues in the CDR3. With 1 base removed from V and 4 bases from J, the gap between germline ends came to 5 bases. CDR1 is SGHTA and CDR2 is FQGTGA in the germline V gene.